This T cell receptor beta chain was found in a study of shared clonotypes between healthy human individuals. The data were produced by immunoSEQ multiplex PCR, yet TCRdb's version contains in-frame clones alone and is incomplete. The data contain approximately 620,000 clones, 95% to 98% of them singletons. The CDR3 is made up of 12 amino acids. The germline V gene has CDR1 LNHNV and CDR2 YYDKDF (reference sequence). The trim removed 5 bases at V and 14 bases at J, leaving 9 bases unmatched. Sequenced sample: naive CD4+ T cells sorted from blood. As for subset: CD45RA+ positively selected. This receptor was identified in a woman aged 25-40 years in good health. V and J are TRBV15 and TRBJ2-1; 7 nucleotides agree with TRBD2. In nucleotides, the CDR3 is TGTGCCACCAGCTCCTCGAGCGGGAAGGAGTTCTTC. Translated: CATSSSSGKEFF.